This section outlines one T cell receptor (beta chain) sequence together with its context. This table comes from immunoSEQ multiplex PCR, and its TCRdb copy is limited to in-frame clones, with some not included. The sample carries fewer than 500,000 clones, about 85% recorded once. Germline V gives CDR1 LNHDA, CDR2 SQIVND (reference sequence). The CDR3 is made up of 15 amino acids. V gave up 4 bases and J gave up 0 bases; unmatched junction bases: 3. These data originate in a study of blood T cell repertoires in COVID-19. Study background: The samples span acute and convalescent COVID-19 from the United States, Italy and Spain.

The gene calls are TRBV19 and TRBJ1-5, with 7 bases fitting TRBD1. This TCR was sampled from a woman between 18 and 30 years old who had recovered from COVID-19. Sequencing was performed on PBMCs or T cells enriched from blood (not recorded which). The CDR3 bases are TGTGCCAGTAGTAGGGACAGTTTTAGCAATCAGCCCCAGCATTTT. Translating it yields CASSRDSFSNQPQHF.